The source of this T cell receptor beta chain is a study of T cells in Graves' hyperthyroidism and ophthalmopathy. Study-wide points: Separation of ophthalmopathy from stable hyperthyroidism was achieved by a 13 V-J model. Among thyroid clonotypes expanded above 0.001, most also appeared in blood.

Germline V gene lookup returns CDR1 WNHNN and CDR2 SYGVQD (reference sequence). V was pared by 6 bases and J by 6 bases, with 21 bases of the junction left unmatched. The CDR3 consists of 19 residues. Note on this clonotype: What it recognizes is unknown.

Amplified TCR beta CDR3 regions derived from RNA transcripts. First-round RT-PCR with HTBI primers amplified the TCR CDR3 region. TCRdb analysed the multiplex PCR reads with MiXCR anew, one entry per CDR3 protein. Of roughly 720,000 distinct CDR3 sequences listed, around 15% are singletons. The sequence was obtained from a man aged 50 to 59 with Graves' hyperthyroidism. The V gene is TRBV10-1, the J gene TRBJ2-3; the match to TRBD1 covers 10 bases. Input material: blood. The CDR3 DNA sequence: TGCGCCAGCAGCCCTGAGTACCGGGACAGGGGCGCTCCCGGGGATACGCAGTATTTT. Its translation is CASSPEYRDRGAPGDTQYF.